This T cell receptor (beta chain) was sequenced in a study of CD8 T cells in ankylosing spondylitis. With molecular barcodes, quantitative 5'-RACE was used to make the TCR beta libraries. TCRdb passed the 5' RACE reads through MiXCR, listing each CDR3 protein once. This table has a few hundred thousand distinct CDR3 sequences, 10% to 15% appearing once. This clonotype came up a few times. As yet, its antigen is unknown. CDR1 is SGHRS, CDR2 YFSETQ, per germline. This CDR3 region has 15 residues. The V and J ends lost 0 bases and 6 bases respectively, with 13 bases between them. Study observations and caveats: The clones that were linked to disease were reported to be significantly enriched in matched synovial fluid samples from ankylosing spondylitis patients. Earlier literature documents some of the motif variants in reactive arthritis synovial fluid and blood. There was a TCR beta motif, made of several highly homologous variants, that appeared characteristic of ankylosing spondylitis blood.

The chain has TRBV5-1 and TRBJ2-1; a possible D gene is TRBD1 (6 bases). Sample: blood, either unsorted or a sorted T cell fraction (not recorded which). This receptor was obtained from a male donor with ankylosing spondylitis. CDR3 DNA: TGCGCCAGCAGCTTGGCCCTGGGACACAGCAATGAGCAGTTCTTC. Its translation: CASSLALGHSNEQFF. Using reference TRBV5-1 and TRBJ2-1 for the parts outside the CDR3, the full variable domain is KAGVTQTPRYLIKTRGQQVTLSCSPISGHRSVSWYQQTPGQGLQFLFEYFSETQRNKGNFPGRFSGRQFSNSRSEMNVSTLELGDSALYLCASSLALGHSNEQFFGPGTRLTVL.